This TCR beta chain stems from a study of PD-1 blockade in classical Hodgkin lymphoma. CDR3 length: 16 amino acids. CDR1 is KGHSH and CDR2 is LQKENI in the germline V gene. The V end lost 3 bases, the J end lost 4 bases, and 17 bases lay between the germline ends. The time point is: newly diagnosed, previously untreated cHL patient sample. Using immunoSEQ multiplex PCR, the repertoire was profiled, and TCRdb retains in-frame clones only, with some absent. Of roughly 29,000 clones listed, roughly nine tenths are singletons. The chain has TRBV18 and TRBJ2-3; tentative D call: TRBD2 (6 bases). The TCR originated in a human donor with classical Hodgkin lymphoma. Input material: peripheral blood mononuclear cells (PBMCs). CDR3 protein: CASSPGLPIGADTQYF. The DNA for the CDR3 is TGTGCCAGCTCACCGGGACTCCCCATCGGGGCAGATACGCAGTATTTT. Combining the CDR3 with reference TRBV18 and TRBJ2-3 gives the whole variable domain NAGVMQNPRHLVRRRGQEARLRCSPMKGHSHVYWYRQLPEEGLKFMVYLQKENIIDESGMPKERFSAEFPKEGPSILRIQQVVRGDSAAYFCASSPGLPIGADTQYFGPGTRLTVL.